This T cell receptor beta chain was recorded in a study of cytomegalovirus exposure and HLA in healthy donors. Turning to the study itself: Across some 400 genotyped donors, 65% to 90% landed in the Caucasian-associated ancestry cluster.

Both 60 Vbeta primers and 13 Jbeta primers went into the PCR. Using immunoSEQ multiplex PCR, the repertoire was profiled, and TCRdb retains in-frame clones only, with some absent. This sample carries about 130,000 clones, 65% to 85% of them seen once, and the ten largest clones take around 1.2%. The sequence came from a man between 50 and 59 years old in good health and CMV-seronegative. The sample comprised PBMCs.

DNA of the CDR3: TGCGCCAGCAGCCAAGGCTCGGCGGGCTCTGGAAACACCATATATTTT. Translated: CASSQGSAGSGNTIYF. The chain recombines TRBV5-1 with TRBJ1-3; D remains unclear. Trimming removed 4 bases at V and 0 bases at J, with 14 bases between. Per germline, CDR1 SGHRS and CDR2 YFSETQ. The CDR3 is 16 residues long.